The text below deals with one TCR beta chain. CDR3 length: 13 residues. The V end lost 3 bases, the J end lost 8 bases, and 11 bases lay between the germline ends. Authors' data handling: For nucleated cells, counts were estimated from reference gene primer amplification. Some clones are missing from TCRdb's copy, which holds only in-frame ones; the method was immunoSEQ multiplex PCR. The DNA gave D and trimming, while V, J and clone size come from that table. The repertoire holds 130,000 to 150,000 clones, approximately 84% seen once, with roughly 4.4% in the top ten. The data are from a study of blood T cell repertoires in COVID-19. Turning to the study itself: Samples came from the United States, Italy and Spain, spanning acute and convalescent COVID-19. From T cells, B-cell-depleted T cells, or PBMCs came the material, which was cDNA or gDNA.

This receptor was obtained from a human donor in a cohort sampled during active COVID-19. The chain recombines TRBV12-3 or TRBV12-4 with TRBJ1-3; D is perhaps TRBD1 (6 bases). Input material: peripheral blood. Here the CDR3 DNA reads TGTGCCAGCAGTTTGACAGGCCAGGACACCATATATTTT. This sequence encodes CASSLTGQDTIYF.